This T cell receptor beta chain was profiled in a study of blood T cells in healthy people across ages. J was trimmed by 7 bases and V by 6 bases; bases with no gene match: 15. The CDR3 length is 16 residues. The second PCR ran roughly 6 to 12 cycles with a sample-barcoded 5' primer and J-beta primers. TCRdb redid the calling of the 5' RACE reads with MiXCR, one entry per CDR3 protein. This sample yields approximately 1.5 million distinct CDR3 sequences, of which less than 45% are seen a single time; approximately 4% belongs to the top ten. The chain joins TRBV12-3 or TRBV12-4 to TRBJ2-7; 10 bases map to TRBD1. This clonotype was obtained from a woman aged 18-29 years in good health. Sequenced: blood. CDR3 sequence: CASSRDLGTGVNEQYF. DNA for the CDR3: TGTGCCAGCAGCCGAGATCTGGGGACAGGGGTAAATGAGCAGTACTTC.